This T cell receptor beta chain was recovered during a study of blood T cell repertoires in COVID-19. CDR1 and CDR2 from the germline V gene are MDHEN and SYDVKM. The ends were cut back, 7 bases at V and 7 bases at J, with 11 bases in the middle. The CDR3 runs 12 residues. Using immunoSEQ multiplex PCR, the repertoire was profiled, and TCRdb retains in-frame clones only, with some absent. This table has 90,000 to 100,000 clones, about 86% appearing once. This sequence was found in a man older than 75 with acute or convalescent COVID-19. The chain carries TRBV28 and TRBJ1-5; tentatively, D is TRBD1 (6 bases). The sample was peripheral blood. The CDR3 DNA follows: TGTGCCAGCACCTCAGGGGCCCAGCCCCAGCATTTT. It is translated as CASTSGAQPQHF.